This T cell receptor (beta chain) was retrieved from a study of T cells in Graves' hyperthyroidism and ophthalmopathy. The investigators amplified TCR beta CDR3 regions from RNA transcripts. In the first-round RT-PCR of the TCR CDR3, the HTBI primer set was used. TCRdb reprocessed the multiplex PCR reads with MiXCR, giving one entry per CDR3 protein. The table lists about 770,000 distinct CDR3 sequences, 15% to 20% of them singletons. Trimming left V 2 bases short and J 6 bases short, with 11 bases between. CDR3 size: 14 residues. Germline V gene lookup returns CDR1 LGHDT and CDR2 YNNKEL (reference sequence).

This TCR was sampled from a woman aged 45 to 65 with Graves' hyperthyroidism that later progressed to Graves' ophthalmopathy. The rearrangement uses TRBV3-1 and TRBJ1-3, with D possibly being TRBD1 (5 bases). Sequenced input: blood. The CDR3: CASSQPGLLNTIYF. DNA for the CDR3: TGTGCCAGCAGCCAACCGGGACTCCTAAACACCATATATTTT.